This TCR beta chain was retrieved from a study of shared clonotypes between healthy human individuals. Data came from immunoSEQ multiplex PCR; TCRdb stores just in-frame clones and leaves some out. Here the sample spans under 600,000 clones, around 97% being singletons. Germline V gives CDR1 KGHSH, CDR2 LQKENI. CDR3 length equals 17 residues. V was shortened by 0 bases and J by 5 bases, with 19 bases between the two germline ends. This TCR derives from a woman between 25 and 40 years old in good health. Material for sequencing was naive CD4+ T cells sorted from blood. This sample's subset: CD45RA+ positively selected. The chain carries TRBV18 and TRBJ1-2; D is unresolved. The CDR3 is CASSPPDRRPGGYGYTF. The CDR3 region has the DNA TGTGCCAGCTCACCACCGGATAGGCGGCCGGGTGGGTATGGCTACACCTTC. The whole variable domain, filled in from reference TRBV18 and TRBJ1-2, reads NAGVMQNPRHLVRRRGQEARLRCSPMKGHSHVYWYRQLPEEGLKFMVYLQKENIIDESGMPKERFSAEFPKEGPSILRIQQVVRGDSAAYFCASSPPDRRPGGYGYTFGSGTRLTVV.